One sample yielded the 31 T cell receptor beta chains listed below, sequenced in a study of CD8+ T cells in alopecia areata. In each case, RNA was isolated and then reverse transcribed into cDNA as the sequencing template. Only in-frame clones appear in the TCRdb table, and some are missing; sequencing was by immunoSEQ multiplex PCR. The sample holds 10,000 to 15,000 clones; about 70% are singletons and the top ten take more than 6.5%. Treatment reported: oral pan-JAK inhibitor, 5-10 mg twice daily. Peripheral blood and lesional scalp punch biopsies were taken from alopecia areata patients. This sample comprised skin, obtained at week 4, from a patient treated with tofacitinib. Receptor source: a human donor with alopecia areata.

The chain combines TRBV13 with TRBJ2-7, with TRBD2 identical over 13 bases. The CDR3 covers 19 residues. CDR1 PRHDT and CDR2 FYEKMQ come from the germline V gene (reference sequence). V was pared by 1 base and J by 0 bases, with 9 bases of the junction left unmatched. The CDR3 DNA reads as TGTGCCAGCAGCTTAGTAACTAGCGGGGGGGTAAGAAGCTCCTACGAGCAGTACTTC. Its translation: CASSLVTSGGVRSSYEQYF.

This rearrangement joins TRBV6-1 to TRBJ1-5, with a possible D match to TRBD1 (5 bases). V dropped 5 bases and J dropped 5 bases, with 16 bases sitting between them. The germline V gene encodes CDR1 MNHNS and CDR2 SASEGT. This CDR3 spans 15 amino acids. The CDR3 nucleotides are TGTGCCAGCAGTCCGGGGGGAAGTGAGTATCAGCCCCAGCATTTT. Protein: CASSPGGSEYQPQHF.

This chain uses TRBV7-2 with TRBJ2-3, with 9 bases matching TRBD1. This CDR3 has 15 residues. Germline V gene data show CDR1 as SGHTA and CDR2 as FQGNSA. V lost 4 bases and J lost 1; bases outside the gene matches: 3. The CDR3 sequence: CASSSRQGGTDTQYF. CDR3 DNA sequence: TGTGCCAGCAGCTCCAGACAGGGGGGCACAGATACGCAGTATTTT.

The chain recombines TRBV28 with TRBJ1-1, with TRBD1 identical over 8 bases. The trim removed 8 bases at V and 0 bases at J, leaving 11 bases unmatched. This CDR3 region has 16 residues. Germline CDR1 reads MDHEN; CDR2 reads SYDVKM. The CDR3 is CASLIRQGRMNTEAFF. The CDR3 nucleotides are TGTGCCAGCCTCATTAGACAGGGGAGGATGAACACTGAAGCTTTCTTT.

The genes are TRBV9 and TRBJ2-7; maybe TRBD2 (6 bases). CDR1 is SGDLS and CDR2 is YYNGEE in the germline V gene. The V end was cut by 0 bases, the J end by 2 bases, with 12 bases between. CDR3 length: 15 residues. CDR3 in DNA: TGTGCCAGCAGCGTAGCTGTGGGGGAGGCCTACGAGCAGTACTTC. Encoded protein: CASSVAVGEAYEQYF.

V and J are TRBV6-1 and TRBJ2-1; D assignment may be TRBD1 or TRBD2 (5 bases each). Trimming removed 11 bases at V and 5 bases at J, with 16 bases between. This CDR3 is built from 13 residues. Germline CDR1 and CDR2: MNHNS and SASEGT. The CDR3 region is CAGRRDVNNEQFF. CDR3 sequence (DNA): TGTGCCGGGCGCCGGGACGTAAACAATGAGCAGTTCTTC.

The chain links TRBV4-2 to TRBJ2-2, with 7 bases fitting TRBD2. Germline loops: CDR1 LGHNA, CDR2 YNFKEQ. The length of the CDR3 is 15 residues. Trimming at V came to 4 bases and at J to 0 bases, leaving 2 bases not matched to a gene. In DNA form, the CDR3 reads TGTGCCAGCAGCCGGGACTATACGAACACCGGGGAGCTGTTTTTT. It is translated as CASSRDYTNTGELFF.

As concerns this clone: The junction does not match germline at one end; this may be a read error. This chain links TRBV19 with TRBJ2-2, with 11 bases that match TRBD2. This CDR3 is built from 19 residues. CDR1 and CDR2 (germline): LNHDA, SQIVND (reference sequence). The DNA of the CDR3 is TGTTCCAGCACAAAACGGAGGCTAGCGGGGGGAACGAACACCGGGGAGCTGTTTTTT. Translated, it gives CSSTKRRLAGGTNTGELFF.

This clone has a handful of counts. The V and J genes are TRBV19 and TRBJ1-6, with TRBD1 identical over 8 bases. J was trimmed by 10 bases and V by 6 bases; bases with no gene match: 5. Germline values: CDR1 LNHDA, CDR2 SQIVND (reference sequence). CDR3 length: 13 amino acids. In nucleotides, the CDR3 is TGTGCCAGTAGCGGACAGGGTAGGTCACCCCTCCACTTT. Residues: CASSGQGRSPLHF.

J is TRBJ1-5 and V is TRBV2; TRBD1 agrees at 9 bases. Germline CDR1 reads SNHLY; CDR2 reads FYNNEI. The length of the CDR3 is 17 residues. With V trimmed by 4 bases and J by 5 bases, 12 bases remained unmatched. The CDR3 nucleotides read TGTGCCAGCAGTGCGGACAGGGGACTAGGGGAATATCAGCCCCAGCATTTT. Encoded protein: CASSADRGLGEYQPQHF.

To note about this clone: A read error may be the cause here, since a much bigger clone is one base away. This CDR3 reads CANSYRDSYEQYF. The CDR3, as DNA: TGTGCCAACAGCTACAGGGATTCCTACGAGCAGTACTTC. The chain is built from TRBV2 and TRBJ2-5; D is possibly TRBD1 (6 bases). Matching the DNA end better, TRBJ2-7 makes the J call doubtful. Germline CDR1 and CDR2: SNHLY and FYNNEI. The CDR3 loop spans 13 amino acids.

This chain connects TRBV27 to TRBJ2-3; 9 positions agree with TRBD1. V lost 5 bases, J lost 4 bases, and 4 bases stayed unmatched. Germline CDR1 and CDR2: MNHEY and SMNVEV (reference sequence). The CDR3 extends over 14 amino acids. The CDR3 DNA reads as TGTGCCAGCAGTACAACAGGGGGCGCAGATACGCAGTATTTT. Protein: CASSTTGGADTQYF.

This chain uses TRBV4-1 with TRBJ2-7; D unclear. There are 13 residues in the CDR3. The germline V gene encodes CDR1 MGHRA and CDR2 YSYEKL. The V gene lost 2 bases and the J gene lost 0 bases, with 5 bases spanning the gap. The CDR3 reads CASSQSGSYEQYF. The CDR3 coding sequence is TGCGCCAGCAGCCAATCGGGCTCCTACGAGCAGTACTTC.

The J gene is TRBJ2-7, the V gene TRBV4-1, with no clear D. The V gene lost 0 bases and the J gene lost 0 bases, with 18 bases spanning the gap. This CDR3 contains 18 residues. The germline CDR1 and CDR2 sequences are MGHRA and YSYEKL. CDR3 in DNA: TGCGCCAGCAGCCAAGATACTGGGCATCGCCCAAGCTCCTACGAGCAGTACTTC. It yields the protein CASSQDTGHRPSSYEQYF.

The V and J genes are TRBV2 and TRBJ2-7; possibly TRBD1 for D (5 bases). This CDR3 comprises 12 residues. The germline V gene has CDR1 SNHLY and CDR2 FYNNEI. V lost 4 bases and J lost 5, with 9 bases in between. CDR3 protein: CASSAQGNEQYF. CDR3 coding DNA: TGTGCCAGCAGTGCCCAGGGCAACGAGCAGTACTTC.

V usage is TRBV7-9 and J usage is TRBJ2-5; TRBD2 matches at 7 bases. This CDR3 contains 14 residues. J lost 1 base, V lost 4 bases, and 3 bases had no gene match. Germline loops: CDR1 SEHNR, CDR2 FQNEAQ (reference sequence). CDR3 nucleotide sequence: TGTGCCAGCAGCTGGCTAGCGGCCCAAGAGACCCAGTACTTC. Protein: CASSWLAAQETQYF.

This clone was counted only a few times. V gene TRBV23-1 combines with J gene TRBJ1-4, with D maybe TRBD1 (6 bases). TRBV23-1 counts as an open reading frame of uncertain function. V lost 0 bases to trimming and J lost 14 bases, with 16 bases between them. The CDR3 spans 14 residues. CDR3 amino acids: CASSQSQGREGLFF. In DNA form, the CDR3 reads TGCGCCAGCAGTCAATCACAGGGTCGGGAGGGGCTGTTTTTT.

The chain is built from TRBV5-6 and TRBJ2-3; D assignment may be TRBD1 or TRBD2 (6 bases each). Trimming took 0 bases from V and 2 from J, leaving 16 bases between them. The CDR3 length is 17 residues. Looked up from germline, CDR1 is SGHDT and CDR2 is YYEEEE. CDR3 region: CASSLAIGGPPTDTQYF. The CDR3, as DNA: TGTGCCAGCAGCTTGGCCATCGGGGGCCCCCCCACAGATACGCAGTATTTT.

The CDR3 sequence is CASSPDRGRNTGELFF. DNA for the CDR3: TGTGCCAGCTCACCTGACAGGGGACGGAACACCGGGGAGCTGTTTTTT. V is TRBV18 and J is TRBJ2-2, with 8 nucleotides matching TRBD1. The germline V gene encodes CDR1 KGHSH and CDR2 LQKENI. CDR3 length equals 16 residues. Unmatched junction bases numbered 4, after V lost 3 bases and J lost 1 base.

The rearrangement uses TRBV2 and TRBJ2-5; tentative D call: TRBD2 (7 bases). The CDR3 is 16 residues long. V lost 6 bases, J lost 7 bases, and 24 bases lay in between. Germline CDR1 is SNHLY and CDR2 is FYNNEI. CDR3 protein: CASRAILGGASGTQYF. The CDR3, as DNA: TGTGCCAGCAGGGCGATCCTAGGGGGGGCTTCGGGGACCCAGTACTTC.

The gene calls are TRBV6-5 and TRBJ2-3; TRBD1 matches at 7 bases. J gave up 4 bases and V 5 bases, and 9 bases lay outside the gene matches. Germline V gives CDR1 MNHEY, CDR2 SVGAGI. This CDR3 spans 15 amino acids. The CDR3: CASSQTGDAADTQYF. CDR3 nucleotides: TGTGCCAGCAGTCAAACAGGGGATGCGGCAGATACGCAGTATTTT.

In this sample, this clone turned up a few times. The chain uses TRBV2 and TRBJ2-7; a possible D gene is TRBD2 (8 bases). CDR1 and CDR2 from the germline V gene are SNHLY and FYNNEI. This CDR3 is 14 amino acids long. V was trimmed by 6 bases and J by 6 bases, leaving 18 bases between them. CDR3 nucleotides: TGTGCCAGCAGCTCGGGGGGGGCAGGGGGCGAGCAGTACTTC. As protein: CASSSGGAGGEQYF.

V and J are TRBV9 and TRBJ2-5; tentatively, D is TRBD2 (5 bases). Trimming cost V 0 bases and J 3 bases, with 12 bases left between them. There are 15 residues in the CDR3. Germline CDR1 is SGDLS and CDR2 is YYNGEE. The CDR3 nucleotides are TGTGCCAGCAGCGTAGATATAGGGCGGGAAGAGACCCAGTACTTC. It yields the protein CASSVDIGREETQYF.

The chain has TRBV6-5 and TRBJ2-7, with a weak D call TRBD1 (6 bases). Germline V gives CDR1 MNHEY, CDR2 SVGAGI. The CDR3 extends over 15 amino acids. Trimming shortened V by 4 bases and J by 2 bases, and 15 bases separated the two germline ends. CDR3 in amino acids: CASSSWTADTYEQYF. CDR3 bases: TGTGCCAGCAGTTCATGGACAGCCGACACCTACGAGCAGTACTTC.

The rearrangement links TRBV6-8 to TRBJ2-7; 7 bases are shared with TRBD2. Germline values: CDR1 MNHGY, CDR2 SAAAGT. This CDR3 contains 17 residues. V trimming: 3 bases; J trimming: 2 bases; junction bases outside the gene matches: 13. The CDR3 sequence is CASSYGQSGELAYEQYF. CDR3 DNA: TGTGCCAGCAGTTATGGACAAAGCGGGGAGCTTGCCTACGAGCAGTACTTC.

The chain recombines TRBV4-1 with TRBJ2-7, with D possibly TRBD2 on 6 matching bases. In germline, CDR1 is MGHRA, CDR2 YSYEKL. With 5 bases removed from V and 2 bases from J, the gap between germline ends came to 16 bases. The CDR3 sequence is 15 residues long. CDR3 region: CASSLTGVSPYEQYF. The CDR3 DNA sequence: TGCGCCAGCAGCTTAACGGGGGTATCGCCCTACGAGCAGTACTTC.

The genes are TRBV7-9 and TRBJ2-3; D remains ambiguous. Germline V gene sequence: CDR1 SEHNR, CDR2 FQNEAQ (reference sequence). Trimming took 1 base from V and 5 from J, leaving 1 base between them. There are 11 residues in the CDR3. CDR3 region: CASSLEDTQYF. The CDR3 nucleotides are TGTGCCAGCAGCTTAGAAGATACGCAGTATTTT.

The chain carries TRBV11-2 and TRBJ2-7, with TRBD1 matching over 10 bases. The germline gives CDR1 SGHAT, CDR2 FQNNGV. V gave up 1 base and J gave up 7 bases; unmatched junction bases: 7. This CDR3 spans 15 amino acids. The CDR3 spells CASSLATGGYGEQYF. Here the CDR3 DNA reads TGTGCCAGCAGCTTAGCGACAGGGGGCTATGGAGAGCAGTACTTC.

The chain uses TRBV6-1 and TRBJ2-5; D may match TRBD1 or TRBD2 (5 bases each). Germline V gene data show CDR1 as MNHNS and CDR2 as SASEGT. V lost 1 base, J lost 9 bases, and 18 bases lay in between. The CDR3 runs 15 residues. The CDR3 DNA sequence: TGTGCCAGCAGTGAAGGTGGGACCCTACCATGGGCCCAGTACTTC. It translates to CASSEGGTLPWAQYF.

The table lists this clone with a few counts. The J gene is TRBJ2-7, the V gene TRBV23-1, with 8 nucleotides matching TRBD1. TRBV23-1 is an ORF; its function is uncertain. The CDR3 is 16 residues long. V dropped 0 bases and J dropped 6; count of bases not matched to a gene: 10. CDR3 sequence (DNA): TGCGCCAGCAGTCAATCGGATGGACAGGGAAAGGTCGAGCAGTACTTC. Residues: CASSQSDGQGKVEQYF.

CDR3 residues: CSVELAGGPQETQYF. In DNA form, the CDR3 reads TGCAGCGTTGAATTAGCGGGGGGACCTCAAGAGACCCAGTACTTC. V and J are TRBV29-1 and TRBJ2-5; 10 nucleotides agree with TRBD2. The CDR3 totals 15 residues. V gave up 2 bases and J gave up 2 bases; unmatched junction bases: 5. Looked up from germline, CDR1 is SQVTM and CDR2 is ANQGSEA.